This paragraph covers one T cell receptor beta chain sequence. TCRdb's copy holds only in-frame clones and misses some; the assay was immunoSEQ multiplex PCR. The sample has approximately 190,000 clones. This sample is drawn from a study of control samples from healthy donors and cancer patients. The CDR3 is made up of 17 amino acids. Losses at the gene ends were 5 bases for V and 5 bases for J; bases not matched to a gene: 11. Germline CDR1 SGHTA, CDR2 FQGTGA. V is TRBV7-3 and J is TRBJ2-3, with TRBD1 matching 12 bases. This sequence originates from a woman in her 30s in good health. The sequencing input was blood. As DNA, the CDR3 is TGTGCCAGCAGCCTCACCCGGGGACAGGGGGCAGGAGATACGCAGTATTTT. Protein sequence: CASSLTRGQGAGDTQYF.